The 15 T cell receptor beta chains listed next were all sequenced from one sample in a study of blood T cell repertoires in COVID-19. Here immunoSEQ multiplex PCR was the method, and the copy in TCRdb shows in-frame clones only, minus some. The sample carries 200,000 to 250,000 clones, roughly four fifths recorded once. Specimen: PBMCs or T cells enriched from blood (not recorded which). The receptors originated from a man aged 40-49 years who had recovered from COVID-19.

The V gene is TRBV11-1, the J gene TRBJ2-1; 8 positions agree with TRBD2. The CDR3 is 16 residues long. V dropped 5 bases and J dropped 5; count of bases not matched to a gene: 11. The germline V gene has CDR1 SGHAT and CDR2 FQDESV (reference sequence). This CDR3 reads CASSPGREGLHNEQFF. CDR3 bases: TGTGCCAGCAGCCCCGGACGGGAGGGCCTCCACAATGAGCAGTTCTTC. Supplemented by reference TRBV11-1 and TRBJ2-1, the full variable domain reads EAEVAQSPRYKITEKSQAVAFWCDPISGHATLYWYRQILGQGPELLVQFQDESVVDDSQLPKDRFSAERLKGVDSTLKIQPAELGDSAMYLCASSPGREGLHNEQFFGPGTRLTVL.

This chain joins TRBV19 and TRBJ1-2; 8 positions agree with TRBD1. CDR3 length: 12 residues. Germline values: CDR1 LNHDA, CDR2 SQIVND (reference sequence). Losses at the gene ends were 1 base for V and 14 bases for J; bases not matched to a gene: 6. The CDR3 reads CASSIAQGAHTF. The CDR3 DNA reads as TGTGCCAGTAGTATAGCTCAGGGGGCGCATACCTTC.

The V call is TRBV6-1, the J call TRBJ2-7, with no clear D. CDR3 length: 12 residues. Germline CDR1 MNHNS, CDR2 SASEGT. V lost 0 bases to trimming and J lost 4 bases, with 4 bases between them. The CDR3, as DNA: TGTGCCAGCAGTGAAGCTAGATACGAGCAGTACTTC. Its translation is CASSEARYEQYF.

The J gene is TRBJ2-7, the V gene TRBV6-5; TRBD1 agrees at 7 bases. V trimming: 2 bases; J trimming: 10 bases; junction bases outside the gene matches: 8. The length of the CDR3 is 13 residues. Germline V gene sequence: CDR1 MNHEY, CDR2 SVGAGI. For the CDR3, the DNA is TGTGCCAGCAGTTACAGCAACAGGGACAGACAGTACTTC. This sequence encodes CASSYSNRDRQYF.

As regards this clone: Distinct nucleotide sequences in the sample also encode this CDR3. CDR3 nucleotide sequence: TGTGCCATCAGTCCCGGGAGCTCCTACGAGCAGTACTTC. Residues: CAISPGSSYEQYF. The chain has TRBV10-3 and TRBJ2-7, with TRBD2 as a possible D gene (6 bases). V gave up 5 bases and J gave up 0 bases, with 8 bases separating them. The CDR3 totals 13 residues. Germline CDR1 reads ENHRY; CDR2 reads SYGVKD.

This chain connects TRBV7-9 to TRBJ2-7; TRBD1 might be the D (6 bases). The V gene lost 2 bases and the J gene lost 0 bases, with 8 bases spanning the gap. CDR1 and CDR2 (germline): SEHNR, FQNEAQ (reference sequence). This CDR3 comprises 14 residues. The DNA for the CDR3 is TGTGCCAGCAGCTTAACAGGGCCCTCCTACGAGCAGTACTTC. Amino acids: CASSLTGPSYEQYF.

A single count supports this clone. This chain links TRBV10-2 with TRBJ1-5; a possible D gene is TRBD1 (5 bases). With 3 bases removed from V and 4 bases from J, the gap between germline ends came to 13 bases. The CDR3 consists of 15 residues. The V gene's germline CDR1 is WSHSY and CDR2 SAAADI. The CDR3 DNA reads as TGCGCCAGCAGTGAAAAAGGCAGGGTTAATCAGCCCCAGCATTTT. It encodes CASSEKGRVNQPQHF.

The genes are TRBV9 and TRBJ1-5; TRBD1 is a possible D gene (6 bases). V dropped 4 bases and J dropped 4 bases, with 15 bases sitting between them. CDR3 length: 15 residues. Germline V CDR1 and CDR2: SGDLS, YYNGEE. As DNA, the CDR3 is TGTGCCAGCAGCCCCGCCGGACAGACAAATCAGCCCCAGCATTTT. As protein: CASSPAGQTNQPQHF.

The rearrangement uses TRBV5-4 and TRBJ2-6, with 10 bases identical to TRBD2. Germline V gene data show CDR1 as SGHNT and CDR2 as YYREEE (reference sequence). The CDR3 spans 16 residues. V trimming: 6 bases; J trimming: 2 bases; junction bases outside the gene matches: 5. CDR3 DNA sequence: TGTGCCAGCACCGTTAGCGGGAGGACTGGGGCCAACGTCCTGACTTTC. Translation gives CASTVSGRTGANVLTF.

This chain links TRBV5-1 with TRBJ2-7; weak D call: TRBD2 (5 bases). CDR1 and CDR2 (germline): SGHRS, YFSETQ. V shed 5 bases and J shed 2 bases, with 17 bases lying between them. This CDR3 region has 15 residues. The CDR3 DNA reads TGCGCCAGCAGAGTCAACAGCGGAATTGCCTACGAGCAGTACTTC. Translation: CASRVNSGIAYEQYF. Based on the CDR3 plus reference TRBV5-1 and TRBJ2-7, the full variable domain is KAGVTQTPRYLIKTRGQQVTLSCSPISGHRSVSWYQQTPGQGLQFLFEYFSETQRNKGNFPGRFSGRQFSNSRSEMNVSTLELGDSALYLCASRVNSGIAYEQYFGPGTRLTVT.

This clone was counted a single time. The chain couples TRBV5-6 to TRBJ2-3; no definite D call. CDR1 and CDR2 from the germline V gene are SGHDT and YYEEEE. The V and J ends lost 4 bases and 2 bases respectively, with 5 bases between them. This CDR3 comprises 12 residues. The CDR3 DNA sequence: TGTGCCAGCAGCCTATTCACAGATACGCAGTATTTT. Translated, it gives CASSLFTDTQYF. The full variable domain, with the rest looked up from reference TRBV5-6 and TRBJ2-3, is DAGVTQSPTHLIKTRGQQVTLRCSPKSGHDTVSWYQQALGQGPQFIFQYYEEEERQRGNFPDRFSGHQFPNYSSELNVNALLLGDSALYLCASSLFTDTQYFGPGTRLTVL.

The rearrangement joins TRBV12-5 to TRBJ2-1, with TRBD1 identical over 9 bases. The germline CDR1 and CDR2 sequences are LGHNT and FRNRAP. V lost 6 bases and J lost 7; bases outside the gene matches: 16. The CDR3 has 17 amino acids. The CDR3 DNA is TGTGCTAGTGGCCCTCTCCCGGGACAGGGTAGGGAAAATGAGCAGTTCTTC. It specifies CASGPLPGQGRENEQFF.

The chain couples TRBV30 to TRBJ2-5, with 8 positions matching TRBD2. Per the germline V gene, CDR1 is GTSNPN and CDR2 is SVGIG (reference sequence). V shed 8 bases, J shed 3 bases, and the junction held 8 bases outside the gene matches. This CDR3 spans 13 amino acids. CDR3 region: CARTHSGKETQYF. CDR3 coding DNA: TGTGCCCGGACTCATAGCGGGAAAGAGACCCAGTACTTC.

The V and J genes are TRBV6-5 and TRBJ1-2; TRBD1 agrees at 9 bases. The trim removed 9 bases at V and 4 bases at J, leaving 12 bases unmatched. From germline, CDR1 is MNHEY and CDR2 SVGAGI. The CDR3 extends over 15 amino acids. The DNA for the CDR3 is TGTGCCAGTAAATTACAGGGGGCGGATGGCTATGGCTACACCTTC. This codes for CASKLQGADGYGYTF.

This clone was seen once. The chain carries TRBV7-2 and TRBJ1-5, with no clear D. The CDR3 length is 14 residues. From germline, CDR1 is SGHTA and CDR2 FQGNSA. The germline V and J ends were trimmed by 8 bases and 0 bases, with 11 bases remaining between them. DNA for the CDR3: TGTGCCAGCTCGCAGTTTTATAGCAATCAGCCCCAGCATTTT. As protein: CASSQFYSNQPQHF.